Presented here are 32 T cell receptor beta chains from one specimen sequenced in a study of neurological immune-mediated disorders. TCRdb recomputed calls from the 5' RACE reads with MiXCR, one row per CDR3 protein. The profile shows approximately 89,000 distinct CDR3 sequences, roughly 13% of them singletons. Time point indicated: longitudinal time-point 2. Material: PBMCs. The receptor source for this set is a female donor with HTLV-1-associated myelopathy (HAM/TSP).

This clonotype was counted at least ten times. The V gene is TRBV2, the J gene TRBJ2-7; 8 positions agree with TRBD2. The CDR3 contains 15 residues. V lost 2 bases and J lost 3; bases outside the gene matches: 6. Per germline, CDR1 SNHLY and CDR2 FYNNEI. The CDR3 DNA sequence: TGTGCCAGCAGTGAATCGGGGGGGGGGCTCTACGAGCAGTACTTC. It codes for CASSESGGGLYEQYF.

This clonotype was detected ten times or more. This rearrangement joins TRBV28 to TRBJ2-6; D remains unclear. The CDR3 is 15 amino acids. V was pared by 2 bases and J by 0 bases, with 5 bases between. Germline V gene sequence: CDR1 MDHEN, CDR2 SYDVKM. DNA of the CDR3: TGTGCCAGCAGTTTAGTGTTCTCTGGGGCCAACGTCCTGACTTTC. It encodes CASSLVFSGANVLTF.

At least ten counts were recorded for this clonotype. The chain links TRBV5-1 to TRBJ2-7, with 7 bases aligning to TRBD1. This CDR3 has 15 residues. Germline CDR1 is SGHRS and CDR2 is YFSETQ. With 2 bases clipped from V and 6 bases from J, the junction kept 11 bases outside the gene matches. The chain's CDR3 is CASSFDRVLVSEQYF. Written as DNA, the CDR3 is TGCGCCAGCAGCTTTGACAGGGTCCTAGTCTCCGAGCAGTACTTC.

This clonotype was counted many times. The chain carries TRBV10-3 and TRBJ1-4; perhaps TRBD1 as D (6 bases). Trimming shortened V by 3 bases and J by 10 bases, and 15 bases separated the two germline ends. The CDR3 runs to 14 residues. Germline V gene lookup returns CDR1 ENHRY and CDR2 SYGVKD. In DNA, the CDR3 is TGTGCCATCAGTGAAGTACGAGAAGGGGGAAAACTGTTTTTT. It specifies CAISEVREGGKLFF.

This clonotype has a count of ten or more. The V gene is TRBV7-2, the J gene TRBJ1-4, with D hard to call. Germline V gives CDR1 SGHTA, CDR2 FQGNSA. This CDR3 has 12 amino acids. V lost 5 bases to trimming and J lost 6 bases, with 7 bases between them. The CDR3 bases are TGTGCCAGCAGCCTGGTGTATGAAAAACTGTTTTTT. As protein: CASSLVYEKLFF.

V is TRBV25-1 and J is TRBJ2-5; no clear D. V lost 3 bases to trimming and J lost 0 bases, with 8 bases between them. Germline V gene sequence: CDR1 MGHDK, CDR2 SYGVNS. The CDR3 loop spans 14 amino acids. The CDR3 sequence: CASSDRRYQETQYF. For the CDR3, the DNA is TGTGCCAGCAGTGACAGACGGTACCAAGAGACCCAGTACTTC.

This clonotype was counted many times. The V and J genes are TRBV5-1 and TRBJ2-2, with D possibly TRBD2 on 6 matching bases. CDR1 and CDR2 (germline): SGHRS, YFSETQ. CDR3 length: 16 amino acids. V lost 3 bases and J 6 bases, leaving 18 bases between the germline ends. CDR3 amino acids: CASSSGQWRGAGELFF. The CDR3 bases are TGCGCCAGCAGCTCGGGCCAGTGGAGGGGAGCCGGGGAGCTGTTTTTT.

The rearrangement uses TRBV5-1 and TRBJ2-1, with D maybe TRBD2 (6 bases). Germline V gene data show CDR1 as SGHRS and CDR2 as YFSETQ. The germline V and J ends were trimmed by 7 bases and 0 bases, with 14 bases remaining between them. This CDR3 has 15 amino acids. This CDR3 is CASYIAANSYNEQFF. DNA for the CDR3: TGCGCCAGCTATATAGCGGCTAACTCCTACAATGAGCAGTTCTTC.

Ten or more counts support this clonotype. V is TRBV28 and J is TRBJ2-7; TRBD2 aligns across 7 bases. The germline CDR1 and CDR2 sequences are MDHEN and SYDVKM. The ends lost 4 bases at V and 2 bases at J; junction bases unmatched: 14. The CDR3 spans 17 residues. The chain's CDR3 is CASSYPVGGVPAYEQYF. The DNA of the CDR3 is TGTGCCAGCAGTTACCCGGTGGGAGGGGTGCCCGCCTACGAGCAGTACTTC.

On this clonotype: One base away lies a much larger clone, so this may be a sequencing read error. This chain joins TRBV5-1 and TRBJ2-3; 9 bases map to TRBD2. The CDR3 length is 14 residues. Germline V lookup: CDR1 SGHRS, CDR2 YFSETQ. CDR3 loop: CARSSGLAADTQYF. In nucleotides, the CDR3 is TGCGCCCGCAGCTCGGGACTAGCCGCAGATACGCAGTATTTT.

This clonotype has ten or more counts. CDR3 DNA sequence: TGTGCCAGCAGTTTAGATCGGGGGAGGGGATCCTACGAGCAGTACTTC. This gives the protein CASSLDRGRGSYEQYF. This sequence joins TRBV12-3 or TRBV12-4 and TRBJ2-7; 7 bases agree with TRBD2. This CDR3 is 16 amino acids long. V trimming: 1 base; J trimming: 1 base; junction bases outside the gene matches: 7.

This clonotype has a count of ten or more. V gene TRBV5-1 combines with J gene TRBJ1-2; the match to TRBD1 covers 9 bases. The junction had 5 bases not matched to a gene; V was cut back by 6 bases and J by 2 bases. There are 14 residues in the CDR3. Germline V CDR1 and CDR2: SGHRS, YFSETQ. CDR3 residues: CASTGQGGNYGYTF. CDR3 nucleotide sequence: TGCGCCAGCACGGGACAGGGCGGCAACTATGGCTACACCTTC.

The table lists this clonotype with many counts. The CDR3 spells CASVPGGQGYNEQFF. Written as DNA, the CDR3 is TGCGCCAGCGTCCCCGGGGGGCAGGGCTACAATGAGCAGTTCTTC. The V gene is TRBV5-1, the J gene TRBJ2-1, with D possibly matching TRBD2 (7 bases). The CDR3 covers 15 residues. Germline V gives CDR1 SGHRS, CDR2 YFSETQ. Trimming pared 7 bases from V and 3 bases from J, leaving 17 bases between. Drawing the rest from reference TRBV5-1 and TRBJ2-1, the complete variable domain is KAGVTQTPRYLIKTRGQQVTLSCSPISGHRSVSWYQQTPGQGLQFLFEYFSETQRNKGNFPGRFSGRQFSNSRSEMNVSTLELGDSALYLCASVPGGQGYNEQFFGPGTRLTVL.

The chain recombines TRBV7-3 with TRBJ2-1, with a tentative D call TRBD2 (6 bases). This CDR3 has 14 residues. Germline CDR1 is SGHTA and CDR2 is FQGTGA. The V and J ends lost 5 bases and 2 bases respectively, with 10 bases between them. CDR3 sequence reads: CASSARGPYNEQFF. The CDR3, as DNA: TGTGCCAGCAGCGCGCGGGGCCCCTACAATGAGCAGTTCTTC.

Many counts were recorded for this clonotype. This chain joins TRBV7-2 and TRBJ1-2, with D perhaps TRBD1 (5 bases). Trimming cost V 1 base and J 6 bases, with 12 bases left between them. CDR3 length equals 14 residues. Germline V gives CDR1 SGHTA, CDR2 FQGNSA. As DNA, the CDR3 is TGTGCCAGCAGCTTAGTAAGCGGGGCCAATGGCTACACCTTC. Its protein is CASSLVSGANGYTF.

This clonotype was counted at least ten times. The chain carries TRBV28 and TRBJ1-6; D gene unclear. The germline gives CDR1 MDHEN, CDR2 SYDVKM. Between the trimmed V and J ends, which lost 7 bases and 6 bases, there was a span of 13 bases. This CDR3 comprises 14 residues. The CDR3 sequence: CASTRVAGNSPLHF. The CDR3, as DNA: TGTGCCAGCACCCGGGTGGCGGGTAATTCACCCCTCCACTTT.

This clonotype was detected many times. V usage is TRBV5-1 and J usage is TRBJ2-3; 11 positions agree with TRBD2. The V gene's germline CDR1 is SGHRS and CDR2 YFSETQ. The V and J ends lost 5 bases and 2 bases, in that order; junction bases with no gene match: 1. The CDR3 consists of 14 residues. The CDR3 DNA reads TGCGCCAGCAGGACTAGCGGGACCACAGATACGCAGTATTTT. The encoded protein is CASRTSGTTDTQYF.

This chain links TRBV5-1 with TRBJ2-1; 7 nucleotides match TRBD1. This CDR3 is built from 14 residues. Germline CDR1 is SGHRS and CDR2 is YFSETQ. V dropped 7 bases and J dropped 6; count of bases not matched to a gene: 10. The CDR3: CASGPGQPGNEQFF. In DNA form, the CDR3 reads TGCGCCAGCGGTCCGGGACAGCCAGGCAATGAGCAGTTCTTC.

Ten or more counts support this clonotype. CDR3 sequence (DNA): TGCGCCAGCAGCACGTCCCGGGACACATACAATGAGCAGTTCTTC. Its translation is CASSTSRDTYNEQFF. The rearrangement joins TRBV5-1 to TRBJ2-1, with a possible D match to TRBD1 (6 bases). Deletions cut 4 bases from V and 4 bases from J, with 15 bases between. The CDR3 is 15 amino acids. Germline V gene data show CDR1 as SGHRS and CDR2 as YFSETQ.

This clonotype was recorded many times. The CDR3 DNA is TGCAGTGCTAGAGATCGCGAGTCGGGGGGGATCCACACTGAAGCTTTCTTT. It codes for CSARDRESGGIHTEAFF. The gene calls are TRBV20-1 and TRBJ1-1; weak D call: TRBD1 (5 bases). This CDR3 comprises 17 residues. Germline lookup yields CDR1 DFQATT and CDR2 SNEGSKA (reference sequence). Trimming took off 0 bases at V and 3 bases at J, with 20 bases between the two ends.

This clonotype came up many times. The chain combines TRBV20-1 with TRBJ2-7, with D unclear. This CDR3 region has 12 residues. The ends were cut back, 0 bases at V and 0 bases at J, with 3 bases in the middle. The germline CDR1 and CDR2 sequences are DFQATT and SNEGSKA (reference sequence). CDR3 sequence: CSARDSSYEQYF. The CDR3 DNA reads as TGCAGTGCTAGAGACAGCTCCTACGAGCAGTACTTC.

In its sample, this clonotype was seen many times. This chain joins TRBV12-3 or TRBV12-4 and TRBJ1-2, with 12 bases fitting TRBD1. V lost 4 bases to trimming and J lost 1 base; unmatched junction nucleotides: 7. This CDR3 is built from 17 residues. The CDR3 region has the DNA TGTGCCAGCAGTTCCTCGGGACAGGGGGCACTTAACTATGGCTACACCTTC. This gives the protein CASSSSGQGALNYGYTF.

This clonotype was seen at least ten times. The rearrangement links TRBV5-1 to TRBJ2-7; possible D gene TRBD1, 6 bases. The CDR3 spans 14 residues. V shed 2 bases and J shed 0 bases, with 9 bases lying between them. Germline-derived CDR1 and CDR2 are SGHRS and YFSETQ. CDR3 sequence: CASSFAGVSYEQYF. In DNA, the CDR3 is TGCGCCAGCAGCTTCGCAGGGGTCTCCTACGAGCAGTACTTC.

This clonotype was seen repeatedly, ten times or more. J is TRBJ2-5 and V is TRBV6-2 or TRBV6-3, with D tentatively TRBD2 (6 bases). The CDR3 is 13 amino acids. V was clipped by 7 bases and J by 4 bases, with 13 bases between them. In germline, CDR1 is MNHEY, CDR2 SVGEGT. The CDR3 nucleotides read TGTGCCAGCACGACTAGTCTCGGAGAGACCCAGTACTTC. Its protein is CASTTSLGETQYF.

This clonotype has ten or more counts. The rearrangement links TRBV2 to TRBJ2-7; the match to TRBD1 covers 7 bases. CDR3 length equals 14 residues. V shed 4 bases and J 1 base; nucleotides not matched to a gene: 4. Germline CDR1 SNHLY, CDR2 FYNNEI. The CDR3 reads CASSARDSSYEQYF. CDR3 nucleotide sequence: TGTGCCAGCAGTGCCAGGGACAGTTCCTACGAGCAGTACTTC. Combining the CDR3 with reference TRBV2 and TRBJ2-7 gives the whole variable domain EPEVTQTPSHQVTQMGQEVILRCVPISNHLYFYWYRQILGQKVEFLVSFYNNEISEKSEIFDDQFSVERPDGSNFTLKIRSTKLEDSAMYFCASSARDSSYEQYFGPGTRLTVT.

In its sample, this clonotype was seen many times. CDR3 in amino acids: CASKDPGTGVEQYF. DNA for the CDR3: TGTGCCAGCAAAGACCCCGGGACAGGGGTCGAGCAGTACTTC. This rearrangement joins TRBV28 to TRBJ2-7, with 10 nucleotides matching TRBD1. Germline CDR1 is MDHEN and CDR2 is SYDVKM. Losses at the gene ends were 7 bases for V and 6 bases for J; bases not matched to a gene: 9. The CDR3 runs 14 residues.

This clonotype is medium-sized by share. The V and J genes are TRBV29-1 and TRBJ2-1; 9 bases line up with TRBD1. Germline V gene sequence: CDR1 SQVTM, CDR2 ANQGSEA. The CDR3 is made up of 14 amino acids. The J segment lost 3 bases and the V segment lost 3 bases, leaving 3 bases of the junction unmatched. The CDR3 DNA follows: TGCAGCGTTGAGAACAGGGGGCACTACAATGAGCAGTTCTTC. The encoded protein is CSVENRGHYNEQFF.

This clonotype was counted between two and nine times. A much larger clone sits a single nucleotide away, making a read error possible. The CDR3 reads CASSLAGGSADTQYF. CDR3 nucleotide sequence: TGCGCCAGCAGCTTAGCGGGGGGGTCCGCAGATACGCAGTATTTT. The chain links TRBV5-1 to TRBJ2-3, with 10 bases matching TRBD2. V lost 2 bases to trimming and J lost 4 bases; unmatched junction nucleotides: 4. CDR1 and CDR2 from the germline V gene are SGHRS and YFSETQ. CDR3 length equals 15 residues.

This clonotype occurred many times. V and J are TRBV5-1 and TRBJ1-3; TRBD1 matches 9 bases. CDR1 and CDR2 (germline): SGHRS, YFSETQ. The trim removed 4 bases at V and 2 bases at J, leaving 16 bases unmatched. This CDR3 spans 19 amino acids. The CDR3 sequence is CASSPTSRSQGAPGNTIYF. CDR3 bases: TGCGCCAGCAGCCCCACGAGTAGGTCACAGGGGGCGCCTGGAAACACCATATATTTT.

This clonotype was observed many times. Written as DNA, the CDR3 is TGTGCCAGCAGTTTAGCCGGGACAGGGGGGTTAAATGAGCAGTTCTTC. This encodes CASSLAGTGGLNEQFF. The chain couples TRBV28 to TRBJ2-1, with 11 positions matching TRBD1. This CDR3 has 16 residues. The germline CDR1 and CDR2 sequences are MDHEN and SYDVKM. The V gene end was trimmed by 2 bases and the J gene end by 7 bases; junction bases not matched to a gene: 7.

This clonotype occurred many times. This chain joins TRBV4-1 and TRBJ2-3; D unclear. Trimming removed 0 bases from V and 2 bases from J, with 12 bases in between. The germline V gene has CDR1 MGHRA and CDR2 YSYEKL. This CDR3 comprises 16 residues. The CDR3 DNA reads as TGCGCCAGCAGCCAAGAGGATGGGTCAAACACAGATACGCAGTATTTT. The encoded protein is CASSQEDGSNTDTQYF.

This clonotype has at least ten counts. This chain joins TRBV15 and TRBJ1-2, with D uncertain. V lost 2 bases to trimming and J lost 1 base, with 11 bases between them. The CDR3 runs to 15 residues. Per germline, CDR1 LNHNV and CDR2 YYDKDF (reference sequence). Here the CDR3 reads CATSRTTYSNYGYTF. The CDR3 DNA follows: TGTGCCACCAGCAGAACTACCTACAGTAACTATGGCTACACCTTC.